Sequencing of this TCR beta chain was carried out in a study of blood T cell repertoires in COVID-19. CDR1 and CDR2 (germline): LGHDT, YNNKEL (reference sequence). The CDR3 runs to 15 residues. J lost 11 bases, V lost 0 bases, and 7 bases had no gene match. Sequencing was performed with immunoSEQ multiplex PCR; in TCRdb, only in-frame clones are kept and a portion is missing. This table holds more than 200,000 clones, 70% to 85% found once. The TCR originated in a woman in her 40s with active or convalescent COVID-19. The V gene is TRBV3-1 (or the pseudogene TRBV3-2), the J gene TRBJ2-4; TRBD2 aligns across 10 bases. Sequencing was done on a sample of peripheral blood. CDR3 sequence reads: CASSQEASGGWVQYF. For the CDR3, the DNA is TGTGCCAGCAGCCAAGAAGCTAGCGGGGGTTGGGTTCAGTACTTC.